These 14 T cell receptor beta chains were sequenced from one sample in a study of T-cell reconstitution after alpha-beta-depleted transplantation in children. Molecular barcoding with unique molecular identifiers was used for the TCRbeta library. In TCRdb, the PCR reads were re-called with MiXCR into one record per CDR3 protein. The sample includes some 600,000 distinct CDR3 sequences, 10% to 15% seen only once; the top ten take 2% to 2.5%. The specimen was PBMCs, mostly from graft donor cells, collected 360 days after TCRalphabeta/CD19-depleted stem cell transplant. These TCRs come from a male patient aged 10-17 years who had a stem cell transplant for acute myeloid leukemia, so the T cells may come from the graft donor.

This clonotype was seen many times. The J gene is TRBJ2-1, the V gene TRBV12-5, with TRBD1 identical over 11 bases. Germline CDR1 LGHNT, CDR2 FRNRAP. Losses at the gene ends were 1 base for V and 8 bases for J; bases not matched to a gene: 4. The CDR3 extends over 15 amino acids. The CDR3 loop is CASGLAGQGGDEQFF. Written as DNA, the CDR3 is TGTGCTAGTGGTTTGGCGGGACAGGGGGGCGATGAGCAGTTCTTC. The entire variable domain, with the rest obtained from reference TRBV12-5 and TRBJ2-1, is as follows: DARVTQTPRHKVTEMGQEVTMRCQPILGHNTVFWYRQTMMQGLELLAYFRNRAPLDDSGMPKDRFSAEMPDATLATLKIQPSEPRDSAVYFCASGLAGQGGDEQFFGPGTRLTVL.

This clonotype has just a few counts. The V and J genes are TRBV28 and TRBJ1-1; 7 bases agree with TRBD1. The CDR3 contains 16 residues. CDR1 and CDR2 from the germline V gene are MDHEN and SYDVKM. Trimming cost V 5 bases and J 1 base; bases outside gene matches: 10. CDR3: CASSIHPGQTNTEAFF. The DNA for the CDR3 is TGTGCCAGCAGTATTCATCCGGGACAGACGAACACTGAAGCTTTCTTT. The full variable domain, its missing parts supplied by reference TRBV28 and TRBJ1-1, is DVKVTQSSRYLVKRTGEKVFLECVQDMDHENMFWYRQDPGLGLRLIYFSYDVKMKEKGDIPEGYSVSREKKERFSLILESASTNQTSMYLCASSIHPGQTNTEAFFGQGTRLTVV.

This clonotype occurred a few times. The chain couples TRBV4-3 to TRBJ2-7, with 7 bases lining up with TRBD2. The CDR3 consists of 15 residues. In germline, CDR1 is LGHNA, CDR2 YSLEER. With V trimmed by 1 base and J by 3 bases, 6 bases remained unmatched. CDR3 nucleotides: TGCGCCAGCAGCCAAGTGGCTAGCGGCCTCTACGAGCAGTACTTC. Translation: CASSQVASGLYEQYF.

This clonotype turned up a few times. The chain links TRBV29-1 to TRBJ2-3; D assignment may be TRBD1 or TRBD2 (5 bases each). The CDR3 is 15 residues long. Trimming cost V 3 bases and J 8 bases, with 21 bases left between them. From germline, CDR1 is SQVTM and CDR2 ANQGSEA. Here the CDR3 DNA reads TGCAGCGTTGACCGGGACCCGGGTATTATCGGTACGCAGTATTTT. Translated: CSVDRDPGIIGTQYF.

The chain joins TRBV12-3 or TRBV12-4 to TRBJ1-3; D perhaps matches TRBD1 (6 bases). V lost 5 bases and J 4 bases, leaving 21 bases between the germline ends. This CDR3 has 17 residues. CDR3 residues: CASSQNRDWELGNTIYF. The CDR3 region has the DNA TGTGCCAGCAGTCAGAACAGGGATTGGGAGCTCGGAAACACCATATATTTT.

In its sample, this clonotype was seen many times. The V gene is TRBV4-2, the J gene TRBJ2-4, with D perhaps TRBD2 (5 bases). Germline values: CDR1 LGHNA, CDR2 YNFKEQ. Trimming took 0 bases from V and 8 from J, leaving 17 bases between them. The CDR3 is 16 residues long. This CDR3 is CASSQDNALEVDIQYF. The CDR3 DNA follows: TGTGCCAGCAGCCAAGATAATGCACTAGAAGTGGACATTCAGTACTTC.

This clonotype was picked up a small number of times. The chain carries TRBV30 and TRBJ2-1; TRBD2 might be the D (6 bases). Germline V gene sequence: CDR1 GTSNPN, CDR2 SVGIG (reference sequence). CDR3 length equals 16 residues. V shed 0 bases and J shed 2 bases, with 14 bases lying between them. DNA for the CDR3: TGTGCCTGGAGTGTCCCGGGGCGGGGTCCCTACAATGAGCAGTTCTTC. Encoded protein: CAWSVPGRGPYNEQFF.

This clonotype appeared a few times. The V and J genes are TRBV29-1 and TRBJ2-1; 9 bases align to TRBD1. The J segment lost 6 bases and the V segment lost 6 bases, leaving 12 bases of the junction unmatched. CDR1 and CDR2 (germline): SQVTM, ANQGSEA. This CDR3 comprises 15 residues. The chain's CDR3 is CSVSYRTGVSNEQFF. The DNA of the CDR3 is TGCAGCGTGTCTTACCGGACAGGGGTTTCCAATGAGCAGTTCTTC.

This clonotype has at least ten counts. CDR3 sequence reads: CASRTVPTNTGELFF. In DNA, the CDR3 is TGTGCCAGCAGAACAGTCCCTACGAACACCGGGGAGCTGTTTTTT. The gene calls are TRBV6-1 and TRBJ2-2; D is uncertain. This CDR3 contains 15 residues. Germline V gene lookup returns CDR1 MNHNS and CDR2 SASEGT. Trimming left V 6 bases short and J 0 bases short, with 11 bases between.

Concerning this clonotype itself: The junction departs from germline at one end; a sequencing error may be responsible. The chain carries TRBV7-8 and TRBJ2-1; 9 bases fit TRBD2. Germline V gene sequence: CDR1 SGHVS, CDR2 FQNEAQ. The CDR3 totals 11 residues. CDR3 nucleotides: TGTGCCAGCAGCGTGGGACTAGCCCCGATCTTC. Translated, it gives CASSVGLAPIF.

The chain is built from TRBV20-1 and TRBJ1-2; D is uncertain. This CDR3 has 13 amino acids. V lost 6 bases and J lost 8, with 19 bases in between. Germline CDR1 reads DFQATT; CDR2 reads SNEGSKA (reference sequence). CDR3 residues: CSALGTGEGGYTF. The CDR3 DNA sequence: TGCAGTGCCCTAGGAACGGGAGAAGGAGGCTACACCTTC.

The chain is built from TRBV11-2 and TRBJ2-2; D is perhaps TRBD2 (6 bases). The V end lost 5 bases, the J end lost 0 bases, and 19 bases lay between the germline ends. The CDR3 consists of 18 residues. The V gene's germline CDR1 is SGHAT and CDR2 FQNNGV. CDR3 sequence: CASSPSGWGLANTGELFF. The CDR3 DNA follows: TGTGCCAGCAGCCCTAGTGGGTGGGGACTCGCGAACACCGGGGAGCTGTTTTTT.

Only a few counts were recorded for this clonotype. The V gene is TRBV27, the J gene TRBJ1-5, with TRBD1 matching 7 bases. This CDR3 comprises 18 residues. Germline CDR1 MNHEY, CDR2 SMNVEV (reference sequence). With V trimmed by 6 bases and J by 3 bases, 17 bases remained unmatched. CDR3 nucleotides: TGTGCCAGCAGACAGGGGTTTCGGATTGGGGCTTTCAATCAGCCCCAGCATTTT. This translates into CASRQGFRIGAFNQPQHF.

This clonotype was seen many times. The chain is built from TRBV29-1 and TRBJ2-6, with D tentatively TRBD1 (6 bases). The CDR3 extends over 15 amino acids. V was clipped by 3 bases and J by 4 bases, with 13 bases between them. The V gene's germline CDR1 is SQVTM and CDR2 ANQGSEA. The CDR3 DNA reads TGCAGCGTTGAGGACAGATTTTGGGGGGCCAACGTCCTGACTTTC. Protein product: CSVEDRFWGANVLTF.